This TCR beta chain comes out of a study of OX40 agonist ivuxolimab in advanced cancers. Study information: In this cohort, patients received ivuxolimab, an agonistic anti-OX40 (CD134) antibody. Two cutaneous melanoma patients and one hepatocellular carcinoma patient, three in all, had partial responses.

Some clones are missing from TCRdb's copy, which holds only in-frame ones; the method was immunoSEQ multiplex PCR. The data show roughly 48,000 clones, with around 80% seen just once and more than 0.9% held by the top ten. From germline, CDR1 is LGHNA and CDR2 YSLEER. CDR3 length: 16 amino acids. V dropped 0 bases and J dropped 4 bases, with 13 bases sitting between them. The study's findings and limits: The antigens recognized by the expanded peripheral T cells, that is their antigen specificity, were not determined. At doses 0.1 to 3.0 mg/kg, CD4+ and CD8+ clones expanded.

This clone occurred once. Its antigen is unidentified. The gene calls are TRBV4-3 and TRBJ2-4; unclear D gene. The material sequenced was CD4+ or CD8+ T cells sorted from blood, taken in a trial of the OX40 agonist ivuxolimab. The TCR sequence derives from an adult with an advanced solid tumor such as melanoma, head and neck, liver or kidney cancer. The CDR3 DNA sequence: TGCGCCAGCAGCCAAGATCTCGGCCGCCCGAAAAACATTCAGTACTTC. Residues: CASSQDLGRPKNIQYF.